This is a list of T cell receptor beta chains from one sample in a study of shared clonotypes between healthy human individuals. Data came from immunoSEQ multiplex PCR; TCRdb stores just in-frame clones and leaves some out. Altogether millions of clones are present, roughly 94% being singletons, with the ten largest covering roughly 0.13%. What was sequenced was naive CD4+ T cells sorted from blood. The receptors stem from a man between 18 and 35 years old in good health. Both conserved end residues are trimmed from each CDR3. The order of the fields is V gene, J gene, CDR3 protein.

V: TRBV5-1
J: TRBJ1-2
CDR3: ASSSTGSGYT

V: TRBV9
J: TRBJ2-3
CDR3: ASSVGFVDTQY

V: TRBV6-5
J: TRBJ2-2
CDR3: ASNEQPNTGELF

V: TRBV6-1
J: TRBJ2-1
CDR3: ASTARPGVYNEQF

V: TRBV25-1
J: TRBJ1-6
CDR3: ASSEAGNSPLH

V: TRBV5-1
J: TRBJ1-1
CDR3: ASSLIPQNTEAF

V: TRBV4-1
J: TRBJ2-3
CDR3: ASSQGRLGDTQY

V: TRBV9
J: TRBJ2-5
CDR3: ASSTTDYPRETQY

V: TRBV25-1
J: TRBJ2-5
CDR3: ASSLRSGLQETQY

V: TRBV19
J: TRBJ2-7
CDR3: ASSIPIAGGEHEQY

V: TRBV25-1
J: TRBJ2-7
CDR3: ASSEGYEQY

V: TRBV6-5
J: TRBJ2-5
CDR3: ASSLGSHKRTQY

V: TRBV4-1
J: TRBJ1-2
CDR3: ASSQGQGVNYGYT

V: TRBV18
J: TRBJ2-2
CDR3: ASSPGLAGTGELF

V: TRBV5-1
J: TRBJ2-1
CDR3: ASSLVRFSYNEQF

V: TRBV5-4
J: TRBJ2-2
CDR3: ASSPRTSGSIIGELF

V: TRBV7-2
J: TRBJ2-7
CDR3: ASSLAKGPGEQY

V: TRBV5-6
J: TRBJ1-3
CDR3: ASSPVPGAGNTIY

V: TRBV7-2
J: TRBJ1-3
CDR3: ASSLIVVGSGNTIY

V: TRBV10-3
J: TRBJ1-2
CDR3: AISESTGASYGYT

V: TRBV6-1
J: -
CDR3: ASSKGGTYEQY

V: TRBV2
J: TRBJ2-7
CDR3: ALKWVGQGSLPYEQY

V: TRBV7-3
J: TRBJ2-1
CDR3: ASSLTQYNEQF

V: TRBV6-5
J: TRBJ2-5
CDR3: ASSLSGLRGETQY